Following are 18 T cell receptor beta chains from one sample sequenced in a study of OX40 agonist ivuxolimab in advanced cancers. The data were produced by immunoSEQ multiplex PCR, yet TCRdb's version contains in-frame clones alone and is incomplete. The sample holds fewer than 70,000 clones, 75% to 90% seen once. Sequences were derived from CD4+ or CD8+ T cells sorted from blood, sampled in a trial of the OX40 agonist ivuxolimab. These receptors were taken from an adult with an advanced solid tumor such as melanoma, head and neck, liver or kidney cancer.

In this sample, this clone turned up a few times. V usage is TRBV28 and J usage is TRBJ2-5; weak D call: TRBD2 (6 bases). The CDR3 contains 16 residues. Germline assignment: CDR1 MDHEN and CDR2 SYDVKM. V lost 6 bases, J lost 2 bases, and 19 bases lay in between. CDR3 amino acids: CASRPAGGGVQETQYF. CDR3 DNA: TGTGCCAGCAGGCCCGCCGGTGGCGGGGTTCAAGAGACCCAGTACTTC.

The chain joins TRBV19 to TRBJ1-4, with D perhaps matching TRBD1 (6 bases). Germline CDR1 reads LNHDA; CDR2 reads SQIVND (reference sequence). The CDR3 is 13 amino acids. With 4 bases removed from V and 8 bases from J, the gap between germline ends came to 11 bases. The CDR3 DNA follows: TGTGCCAGTAGTAACAGGGCGGGGGAAAAACTGTTTTTT. It yields the protein CASSNRAGEKLFF.

The chain couples TRBV9 to TRBJ2-3; 8 bases map to TRBD2. Trimming removed 0 bases from V and 5 bases from J; junction bases left unmatched: 5. Germline V gene lookup returns CDR1 SGDLS and CDR2 YYNGEE. The CDR3 runs to 15 residues. The CDR3 is CASSVGPGGGDTQYF. Here the CDR3 DNA reads TGTGCCAGCAGCGTAGGCCCCGGGGGGGGAGATACGCAGTATTTT.

V and J are TRBV7-2 and TRBJ1-1, with D unresolved. With 3 bases removed from V and 1 base from J, the gap between germline ends came to 9 bases. Looked up from germline, CDR1 is SGHTA and CDR2 is FQGNSA. This CDR3 spans 14 amino acids. This CDR3 is CASSFSTANTEAFF. The CDR3 DNA reads as TGTGCCAGCAGCTTTTCGACGGCGAACACTGAAGCTTTCTTT.

The V gene is TRBV28, the J gene TRBJ1-2; D remains ambiguous. Germline V CDR1 and CDR2: MDHEN, SYDVKM. This CDR3 comprises 12 residues. V lost 5 bases and J 4 bases, leaving 8 bases between the germline ends. The CDR3 loop is CASSLRGYGYTF. DNA for the CDR3: TGTGCCAGCAGTCTCCGCGGCTATGGCTACACCTTC.

CDR3 nucleotide sequence: TGTGCCAGCAGCTTAATGGCATCTGACCCTTCTCCGGATACGCAGTATTTT. Translation gives CASSLMASDPSPDTQYF. The gene calls are TRBV7-3 and TRBJ2-3; D remains ambiguous. V lost 1 base and J lost 6, with 20 bases in between. This CDR3 region has 17 residues. The germline V gene encodes CDR1 SGHTA and CDR2 FQGTGA.

This clone came up once. The chain employs TRBV7-3 and TRBJ1-1; TRBD1 aligns across 7 bases. CDR3 length: 15 amino acids. V shed 5 bases, J shed 6 bases, and the junction held 12 bases outside the gene matches. Germline CDR1 SGHTA, CDR2 FQGTGA. The CDR3 reads CASSRNRDSPSEAFF. The CDR3 DNA follows: TGTGCCAGCAGCAGAAACCGGGACAGCCCCTCTGAAGCTTTCTTT. The whole variable domain, filled in from reference TRBV7-3 and TRBJ1-1, reads GAGVSQTPSNKVTEKGKYVELRCDPISGHTALYWYRQSLGQGPEFLIYFQGTGAADDSGLPNDRFFAVRPEGSVSTLKIQRTERGDSAVYLCASSRNRDSPSEAFFGQGTRLTVV.

The chain uses TRBV5-6 and TRBJ1-3; D not certain. From germline, CDR1 is SGHDT and CDR2 YYEEEE. This CDR3 spans 16 amino acids. Trimming took off 4 bases at V and 3 bases at J, with 17 bases between the two ends. CDR3: CASSPTDQVFGNTIYF. The CDR3 coding sequence is TGTGCCAGCAGCCCTACCGATCAGGTTTTTGGAAACACCATATATTTT.

The gene calls are TRBV6-1 and TRBJ1-5; perhaps TRBD1 as D (6 bases). Germline V gene data show CDR1 as MNHNS and CDR2 as SASEGT. V lost 3 bases to trimming and J lost 5 bases, with 11 bases between them. The CDR3 has 14 residues. CDR3 in amino acids: CASSETGEDQPQHF. Here the CDR3 DNA reads TGTGCCAGCAGTGAGACAGGCGAGGATCAGCCCCAGCATTTT.

This chain connects TRBV7-3 to TRBJ2-1, with TRBD2 identical over 11 bases. J was trimmed by 5 bases and V by 0 bases; bases with no gene match: 3. The CDR3 has 16 residues. Looked up from germline, CDR1 is SGHTA and CDR2 is FQGTGA. CDR3 amino acids: CASSLTLAGGNNEQFF. The CDR3 region has the DNA TGTGCCAGCAGCTTAACTTTAGCGGGGGGGAACAATGAGCAGTTCTTC.

V usage is TRBV7-3 and J usage is TRBJ2-2; D perhaps matches TRBD1 (6 bases). Germline values: CDR1 SGHTA, CDR2 FQGTGA. V was cut by 5 bases and J by 0 bases, with 10 bases left in between. The CDR3 is 15 amino acids. In DNA, the CDR3 is TGTGCCAGCAGCCGGGACACAGCGAACACCGGGGAGCTGTTTTTT. Translated, it gives CASSRDTANTGELFF.

The chain has TRBV30 and TRBJ1-5, with 7 bases fitting TRBD1. The CDR3 is 16 amino acids. In germline, CDR1 is GTSNPN, CDR2 SVGIG (reference sequence). The ends lost 0 bases at V and 0 bases at J; junction bases unmatched: 5. CDR3 sequence: CAWSVRGRYSNQPQHF. The CDR3 region has the DNA TGTGCCTGGAGTGTAAGGGGGCGCTATAGCAATCAGCCCCAGCATTTT.

The V gene is TRBV27, the J gene TRBJ2-3; 8 nucleotides agree with TRBD2. The V gene's germline CDR1 is MNHEY and CDR2 SMNVEV (reference sequence). The CDR3 runs 20 residues. J was trimmed by 2 bases and V by 4 bases; bases with no gene match: 20. The CDR3 reads CASSYVGARAGERYTDTQYF. The CDR3 DNA is TGTGCCAGCAGTTATGTGGGGGCTAGAGCGGGGGAACGTTACACAGATACGCAGTATTTT.

This clone was picked up a small number of times. The gene calls are TRBV18 and TRBJ1-5; D is ambiguous. Germline V gene sequence: CDR1 KGHSH, CDR2 LQKENI. This CDR3 has 14 amino acids. The V and J ends lost 0 bases and 5 bases respectively, with 8 bases between them. CDR3 in amino acids: CASSPPPGDQPQHF. CDR3 bases: TGTGCCAGCTCACCACCGCCGGGAGATCAGCCCCAGCATTTT. The full variable domain, in which reference TRBV18 and TRBJ1-5 provide the parts outside the CDR3, is NAGVMQNPRHLVRRRGQEARLRCSPMKGHSHVYWYRQLPEEGLKFMVYLQKENIIDESGMPKERFSAEFPKEGPSILRIQQVVRGDSAAYFCASSPPPGDQPQHFGDGTRLSIL.

The CDR3 DNA reads TGTGCCAGCAGCCCGGGGGTGGATACGCAGTATTTT. It specifies CASSPGVDTQYF. The rearrangement joins TRBV7-2 to TRBJ2-3, with TRBD2 as a possible D gene (6 bases). The length of the CDR3 is 12 residues. Trimming removed 5 bases at V and 6 bases at J, with 9 bases between. The germline gives CDR1 SGHTA, CDR2 FQGNSA.

The chain links TRBV4-2 to TRBJ1-2; 8 bases are shared with TRBD1. V lost 1 base and J lost 5; bases outside the gene matches: 3. Germline CDR1 is LGHNA and CDR2 is YNFKEQ. This CDR3 spans 14 amino acids. The CDR3 DNA reads as TGTGCCAGCAGCCAAGTGGACAGGGAGTATGGCTACACCTTC. Amino acids: CASSQVDREYGYTF.

Details on this clone: A far larger clone is a single base away, which makes a read error likely. The chain is built from TRBV4-3 and TRBJ2-2; maybe TRBD2 (6 bases). Germline V CDR1 and CDR2: LGHNA, YSLEER. This CDR3 is 17 amino acids long. For the CDR3, the DNA is TGCGCCAGCAGCCCGAGGTGGGCGGGGCACTCTACCGGGGAGCTGCTTTTT. Translated: CASSPRWAGHSTGELLF.

The V gene is TRBV7-2, the J gene TRBJ2-5; 9 bases are a match to TRBD1. CDR1 and CDR2 from the germline V gene are SGHTA and FQGNSA. Trimming removed 3 bases from V and 2 bases from J; junction bases left unmatched: 10. This CDR3 spans 17 amino acids. CDR3 in DNA: TGTGCCAGCAGCTTGCCGCCGGGACAGGGCATTCAAGAGACCCAGTACTTC. Protein sequence: CASSLPPGQGIQETQYF.